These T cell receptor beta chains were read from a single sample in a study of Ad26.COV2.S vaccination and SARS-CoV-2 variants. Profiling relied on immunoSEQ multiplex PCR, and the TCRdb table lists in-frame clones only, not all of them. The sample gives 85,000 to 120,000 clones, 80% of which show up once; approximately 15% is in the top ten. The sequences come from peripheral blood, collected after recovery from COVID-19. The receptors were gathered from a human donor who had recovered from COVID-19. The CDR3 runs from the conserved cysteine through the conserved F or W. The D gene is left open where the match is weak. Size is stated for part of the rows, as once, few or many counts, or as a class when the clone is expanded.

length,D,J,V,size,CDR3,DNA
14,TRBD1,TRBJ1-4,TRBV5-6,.,CASRRQGMVEKLFF,TGTGCCAGCCGACGACAGGGGATGGTTGAAAAACTGTTTTTT
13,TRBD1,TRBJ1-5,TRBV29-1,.,CSVGDSYNQPQHF,TGCAGCGTTGGGGACAGCTACAATCAGCCCCAGCATTTT
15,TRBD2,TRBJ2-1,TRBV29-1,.,CSVEQSSGAYNEQFF,TGCAGCGTTGAACAGTCTAGCGGGGCCTACAATGAGCAGTTCTTC
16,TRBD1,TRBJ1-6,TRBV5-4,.,CASSAGTGSYNSPLHF,TGTGCCAGCAGCGCCGGGACAGGTTCCTATAATTCACCCCTCCACTTT
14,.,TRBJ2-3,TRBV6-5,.,CASRIPRPPGTQYF,TGTGCCAGCAGGATCCCGAGACCCCCGGGTACGCAGTATTTT
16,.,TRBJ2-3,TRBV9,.,CASSVVEGGPGNTQYF,TGTGCCAGCAGCGTAGTTGAGGGGGGGCCTGGAAATACGCAGTATTTT
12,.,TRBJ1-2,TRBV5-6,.,CASSRDDYGYTF,TGTGCCAGCAGCCGGGACGACTATGGCTACACCTTC
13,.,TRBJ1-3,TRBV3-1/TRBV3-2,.,CASSQGRGNTIYF,TGTGCCAGCAGCCAAGGCAGGGGAAACACCATATATTTT
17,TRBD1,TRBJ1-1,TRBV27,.,CASSLSGTGSSSTEAFF,TGTGCCAGCAGCCTTTCCGGGACAGGGTCATCTAGCACTGAAGCTTTCTTT
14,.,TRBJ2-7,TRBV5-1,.,CASSPNKPTGGQYF,TGCGCCAGCAGCCCCAATAAACCAACCGGTGGGCAGTACTTC
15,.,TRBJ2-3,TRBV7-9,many,CASSPTRLSSDTQYF,TGTGCCAGCAGCCCGACCCGTCTTAGTTCGGATACGCAGTATTTT
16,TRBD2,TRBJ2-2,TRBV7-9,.,CASSFLAGGNTGELFF,TGTGCCAGCAGCTTCCTAGCGGGGGGTAACACCGGGGAGCTGTTTTTT
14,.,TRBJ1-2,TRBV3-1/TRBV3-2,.,CASSQVTDNYGYTF,TGTGCCAGCAGCCAAGTCACGGATAACTATGGCTACACCTTC
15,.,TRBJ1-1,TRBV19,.,CASSMTPGTNTEAFF,TGTGCCAGTAGTATGACCCCCGGGACGAACACTGAAGCTTTCTTT
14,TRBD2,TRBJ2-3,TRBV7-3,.,CASSAGGSTDTQYF,TGTGCCAGCAGCGCGGGGGGGAGCACAGATACGCAGTATTTT